The sample holds many counts of the clone carrying this T cell receptor beta chain. This sample was included in a study of T cell repertoires in cytomegalovirus infection. TCRdb reprocessed the reads with MiXCR, giving one entry per CDR3 protein. The sample includes under 600,000 distinct CDR3 sequences, approximately 16% of them seen just once. The CDR3 is 15 amino acids. Germline CDR1 is SGHTA and CDR2 is FQGNSA. V dropped 5 bases and J dropped 0 bases, with 11 bases sitting between them. This TCR was sampled from a human donor in good health (CMV status not recorded). Some clones in this sample may be carry-over from other donors' samples. Sequencing used CD8+ T cells from PBMCs. J is TRBJ1-5 and V is TRBV7-2; D is undetermined. Here the CDR3 reads CASSPGFRSNQPQHF. DNA for the CDR3: TGTGCCAGCAGCCCGGGTTTTCGTAGCAATCAGCCCCAGCATTTT. The full variable domain, its missing parts supplied by reference TRBV7-2 and TRBJ1-5, is GAGVSQSPSNKVTEKGKDVELRCDPISGHTALYWYRQSLGQGLEFLIYFQGNSAPDKSGLPSDRFSAERTGGSVSTLTIQRTQQEDSAVYLCASSPGFRSNQPQHFGDGTRLSIL.